These T cell receptor beta chains were read from a single sample in a study of cytomegalovirus exposure and HLA in healthy donors. Data came from immunoSEQ multiplex PCR; TCRdb stores just in-frame clones and leaves some out. The table includes about 100,000 clones, about 85% detected once. The sample comprised PBMCs. The receptors stem from a woman aged 18-35 years in good health and CMV-seronegative. Both conserved end residues are part of each CDR3. D genes are given only for firm matches. Clone size is shown for a subset of rows, as once, few, many or a class of expanded clone.

d_gene	v_gene	abundance	j_gene	CDR3nt	CDR3aa
TRBD1	TRBV27	NA	TRBJ2-1	TGTGCCAGCAGTTTCCTAGACAGGGAAGGTGAGCAGTTCTTC	CASSFLDREGEQFF
NA	TRBV28	NA	TRBJ1-6	TGTGCCAGCAGTCTTCTTGAGAATTCACCCCTCCACTTT	CASSLLENSPLHF
TRBD1	TRBV30	once	TRBJ2-7	TGTGCCTGGAGGATTACCGGGACAGGGAGGAACGAGCAGTACTTC	CAWRITGTGRNEQYF
TRBD2	TRBV13	few	TRBJ2-2	TGTGCCAGCAGCTCCCGGGAGGGGGGGCAGTCCGGGGAGCTGTTTTTT	CASSSREGGQSGELFF
NA	TRBV7-8	NA	TRBJ2-2	TGTGCCAGCAAGAAGAAGGGGGTTTTTCCGACCGGGGAGCTGTTTTTT	CASKKKGVFPTGELFF
TRBD2	TRBV4-2	NA	TRBJ2-5	TGTGCCAGCAGCCAAGATCAAGAGCGGGGCTGGGAGACCCAGTACTTC	CASSQDQERGWETQYF
NA	TRBV7-8	NA	TRBJ1-2	TGTGCCAGCAGCTTACAGGGGTCCTATGGCTACACCTTC	CASSLQGSYGYTF
TRBD2	TRBV19	once	TRBJ2-2	TGTGCCAGTAGTCCCGGGACAGTGATAAGACAGGGACTAGCGGGGGGGATCGGGGAGCTGTTTTTT	CASSPGTVIRQGLAGGIGELFF
TRBD1	TRBV7-9	NA	TRBJ2-7	TGTGCCAGCAGCCCGCCTCCGGGACAGGGACTATACGAGCAGTACTTC	CASSPPPGQGLYEQYF
NA	TRBV11-2	NA	TRBJ2-3	TGTGCCAGCAGCCCCGGGGGCACAGATACGCAGTATTTT	CASSPGGTDTQYF
TRBD1	TRBV6-5	NA	TRBJ2-2	TGTGCCAGCAGTTGGACAGGGGAAATCAACACCGGGGAGCTGTTTTTT	CASSWTGEINTGELFF
NA	TRBV7-3	NA	TRBJ1-1	TGTGCCAGCAGCTTGGTCACTAACACTGAAGCTTTCTTT	CASSLVTNTEAFF
NA	TRBV7-9	NA	TRBJ2-2	TGTGCCAGCAGCTCACCCCCGGGAACCGGGGAGCTGTTTTTT	CASSSPPGTGELFF
NA	TRBV6-1	NA	TRBJ1-1	TGTGCCAGCAGTGCCTCGGGTTCCTCCTTGCACGCTTTCTTT	CASSASGSSLHAFF
NA	TRBV7-2	NA	TRBJ2-7	TGTGCCAGCAGCTTAGTGCGGGGTGGTGAGCAGTACTTC	CASSLVRGGEQYF
TRBD1	TRBV5-6	NA	TRBJ2-5	TGTGCCAGCAGCTTGGGCCTCGACAGGGAAGGCCAAGAGACCCAGTACTTC	CASSLGLDREGQETQYF
TRBD1	TRBV7-2	NA	TRBJ1-2	TGTGCCAGCAGCAAGGGACAGGGCTATGGCTACACCTTC	CASSKGQGYGYTF
NA	TRBV10-3	NA	TRBJ1-3	TGTGCCATCGGTGGCCAGGCAGGAAACACCATATATTTT	CAIGGQAGNTIYF
TRBD1	TRBV27	NA	TRBJ2-7	TGTGCCAGCAGCGCGGAGCCGGGACAGCGATACTACGAGCAGTACTTC	CASSAEPGQRYYEQYF
NA	TRBV2	NA	TRBJ2-3	TGTGCCAGCAACGGAGGGACCGCCGATACGCAGTATTTT	CASNGGTADTQYF
NA	TRBV10-3	NA	TRBJ1-2	TGTGCCATCAGGGAGACAGGATATGGCTACACCTTC	CAIRETGYGYTF
NA	TRBV4-1	few	TRBJ1-1	TGCGCCAGCAGCCAAGATAACTGGAACACTGAAGCTTTCTTT	CASSQDNWNTEAFF
NA	TRBV28	NA	TRBJ1-5	TGTGCCAGCAGTTTACCACTCCTTAGACAGCTCAATCAGCCCCAGCATTTT	CASSLPLLRQLNQPQHF
TRBD2	TRBV15	NA	TRBJ2-7	TGTGCCACCAGCAGAGATCAAATGGGCGGGGGGACCAGACAGTACTTC	CATSRDQMGGGTRQYF
NA	TRBV25-1	NA	TRBJ2-3	TGTGCCAGCAGTGAATATGCCCGACAAACGCAGTATTTT	CASSEYARQTQYF
NA	TRBV20-1	NA	TRBJ1-5	TGCAGTGCTCCGCAGGGTAGTTCCCAGCATTTT	CSAPQGSSQHF
TRBD1	TRBV5-1	NA	TRBJ1-2	TGCGCCAGCAGCTTGGCGGGCGGGACAGTAGAATGGGGCTACACCTTC	CASSLAGGTVEWGYTF
NA	TRBV19	NA	TRBJ1-1	TGTGCCAGTATCGACAGGACGGGGGGCACTGAAGCTTTCTTT	CASIDRTGGTEAFF
TRBD1	TRBV4-1	NA	TRBJ1-5	TGCGCCAGCAGCCCGCGACAGGGCGGGCAGCCCCAGCATTTT	CASSPRQGGQPQHF
TRBD1	TRBV19	NA	TRBJ2-5	TGTGCCAGTAGGGGACCCGCCAGACAGGGCATCAGGGAGACCCAGTACTTC	CASRGPARQGIRETQYF
TRBD1	TRBV10-3	few	TRBJ2-7	TGTGCCATCAGAAGACAGGGGGAGGGCGAGCAGTACTTC	CAIRRQGEGEQYF
NA	TRBV27	NA	TRBJ2-1	TGTGCCAGCAGTCCCGGGAATGAGCAGTTCTTC	CASSPGNEQFF
NA	TRBV7-9	NA	TRBJ2-7	TGTGCCAGCAGTCCCTTCGGGGATGAAGCCTACGAGCAGTACTTC	CASSPFGDEAYEQYF
TRBD1	TRBV25-1	NA	TRBJ2-5	TGTGCCAGCAGTATGGAGGGACAGGGGGTAAAAGAGACCCAGTACTTC	CASSMEGQGVKETQYF
NA	TRBV4-1	NA	TRBJ1-3	TGCGCCAGCAGCCAAGGATTTCTAAGCTCTGGAAACACCATATATTTT	CASSQGFLSSGNTIYF
TRBD2	TRBV9	NA	TRBJ2-7	TGTGCCAGCAGCGTGGAACCGACTAGCGGGGACTCCTACGAGCAGTACTTC	CASSVEPTSGDSYEQYF
NA	TRBV9	NA	TRBJ2-7	TGTGCCAGCAGCGCCGGGACTTTTAGCTCCTACGAGCAGTACTTC	CASSAGTFSSYEQYF
TRBD2	TRBV9	NA	TRBJ2-7	TGTGCCAGCTCTAGGGGAGGGTCCTCCTACGAGCAGTACTTC	CASSRGGSSYEQYF
NA	TRBV5-1	few	TRBJ2-7	TGCGCCAGCAGCCCCTCTCAGGGTGGCTACGAGCAGTACTTC	CASSPSQGGYEQYF
NA	TRBV5-1	NA	TRBJ2-3	TGCGCCAGCCGCCGGGGATTTGGCACAGATACGCAGTATTTT	CASRRGFGTDTQYF
TRBD1	TRBV4-1	NA	TRBJ1-2	TGCGCCAGCAGGAACATCGGGGGACAGGGGGCGGGAGGCTACACCTTC	CASRNIGGQGAGGYTF
NA	TRBV18	NA	TRBJ1-1	TGTGCCAGCTCACCCCTCAGGGGGAACACTGAAGCTTTCTTT	CASSPLRGNTEAFF
TRBD1	TRBV9	NA	TRBJ2-2	TGTGCCAGCAGTACCCCGGGGCAGGGGGCGGTAACCGGGGAGCTGTTTTTT	CASSTPGQGAVTGELFF
NA	TRBV4-1	NA	TRBJ2-5	TGCGCCAGCAGCCAACAGGGAGGAGGTGTGGAGACCCAGTACTTC	CASSQQGGGVETQYF
NA	TRBV21-1	NA	TRBJ1-2	TGTGCCAGCAGCAAAGCGCGCTGCCGTTCACTCTTTAACTATGGCTACACCTTC	CASSKARCRSLFNYGYTF
TRBD1	TRBV7-2	NA	TRBJ2-7	TGTGCCAGCAGCCCCCGGGACAGGGGCCTCTACGAGCAGTACTTC	CASSPRDRGLYEQYF